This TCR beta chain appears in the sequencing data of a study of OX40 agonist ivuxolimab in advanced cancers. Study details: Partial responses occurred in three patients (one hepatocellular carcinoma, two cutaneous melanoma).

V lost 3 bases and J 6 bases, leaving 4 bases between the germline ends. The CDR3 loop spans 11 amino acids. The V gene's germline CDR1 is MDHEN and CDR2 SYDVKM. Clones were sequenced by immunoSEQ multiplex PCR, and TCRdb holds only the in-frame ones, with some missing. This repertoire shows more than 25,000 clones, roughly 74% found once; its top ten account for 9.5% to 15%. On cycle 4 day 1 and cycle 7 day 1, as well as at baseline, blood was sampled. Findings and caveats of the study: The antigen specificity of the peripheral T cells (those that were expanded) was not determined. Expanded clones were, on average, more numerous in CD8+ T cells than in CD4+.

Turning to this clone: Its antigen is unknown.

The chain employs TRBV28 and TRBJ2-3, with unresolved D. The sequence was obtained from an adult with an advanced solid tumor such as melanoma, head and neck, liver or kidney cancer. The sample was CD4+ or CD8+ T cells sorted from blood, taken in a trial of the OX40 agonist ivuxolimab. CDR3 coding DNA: TGTGCCAGCAGTTTTCGTGATACGCAGTATTTT. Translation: CASSFRDTQYF.